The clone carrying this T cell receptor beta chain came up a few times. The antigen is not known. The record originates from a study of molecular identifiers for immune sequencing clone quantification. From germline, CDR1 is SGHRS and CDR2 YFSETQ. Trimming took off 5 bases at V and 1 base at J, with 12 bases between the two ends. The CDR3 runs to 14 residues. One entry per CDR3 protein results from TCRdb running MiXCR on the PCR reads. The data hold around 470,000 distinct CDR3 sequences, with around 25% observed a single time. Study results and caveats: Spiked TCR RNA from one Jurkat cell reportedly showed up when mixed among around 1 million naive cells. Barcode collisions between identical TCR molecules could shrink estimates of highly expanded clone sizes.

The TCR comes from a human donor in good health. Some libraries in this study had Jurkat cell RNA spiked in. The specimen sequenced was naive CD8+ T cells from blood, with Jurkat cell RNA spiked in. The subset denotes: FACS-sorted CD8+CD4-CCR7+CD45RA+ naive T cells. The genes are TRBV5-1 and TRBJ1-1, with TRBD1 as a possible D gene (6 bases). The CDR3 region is CASRTGQPNTEAFF. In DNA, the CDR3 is TGCGCCAGCAGGACAGGACAGCCGAACACTGAAGCTTTCTTT.